These 6 T cell receptor beta chains came from one sample sequenced in a study of blood T cell repertoires in COVID-19. Profiled with immunoSEQ multiplex PCR; TCRdb holds only in-frame clones, not every one. The sample holds 180,000 or so clones, 70% to 90% seen once. Sequenced: peripheral blood. These receptor sequences come from a human donor with active or convalescent COVID-19. The donor label of this sample is uncertain.

The chain recombines TRBV4-3 with TRBJ1-2, with a possible D match to TRBD1 (6 bases). CDR3 size: 18 residues. The ends were cut back, 1 base at V and 4 bases at J, with 22 bases in the middle. Per germline, CDR1 LGHNA and CDR2 YSLEER. The CDR3 bases are TGCGCCAGCAGCCAAGGCCCGACAACCGCGACAGGCGGCTATGGCTACACCTTC. Protein sequence: CASSQGPTTATGGYGYTF.

This chain links TRBV5-3 with TRBJ1-2; TRBD1 agrees at 10 bases. TRBV5-3 is an ORF, with its function uncertain. The CDR3 covers 15 residues. The junction had 7 bases not matched to a gene; V was cut back by 2 bases and J by 6 bases. CDR3 nucleotides: TGTGCCAGAAGCTTCGGGGACAGGGGTAATGATGGCTACACCTTC. It codes for CARSFGDRGNDGYTF.

This chain connects TRBV28 to TRBJ1-2, with a tentative D call TRBD1 (5 bases). CDR1 is MDHEN, CDR2 SYDVKM, per germline. The CDR3 loop spans 13 amino acids. With 7 bases removed from V and 1 base from J, the gap between germline ends came to 10 bases. CDR3 protein: CASTLQGNYGYTF. The CDR3 coding sequence is TGTGCCAGCACCCTGCAGGGTAACTATGGCTACACCTTC.

The chain uses TRBV18 and TRBJ1-3; D is undetermined. Looked up from germline, CDR1 is KGHSH and CDR2 is LQKENI. The CDR3 is 16 amino acids. V shed 2 bases and J shed 3 bases, with 14 bases lying between them. CDR3 region: CASSPLSLSYGNTIYF. The DNA of the CDR3 is TGTGCCAGCTCACCATTATCTCTTAGCTATGGAAACACCATATATTTT.

This clone was detected only a few times. The chain joins TRBV5-1 to TRBJ2-3, with no clear D. CDR1 SGHRS and CDR2 YFSETQ come from the germline V gene. This CDR3 comprises 16 residues. Trimming removed 1 base from V and 6 bases from J, with 18 bases in between. CDR3 DNA: TGCGCCAGCAGCTTGAACGGGTTCATATATGAGGATACGCAGTATTTT. Its translation: CASSLNGFIYEDTQYF.

This clone was recorded only once. The chain has TRBV6-2 or TRBV6-3 and TRBJ2-3; D unclear. Germline V gives CDR1 MNHEY, CDR2 SVGEGT. V lost 0 bases, J lost 0 bases, and 7 bases lay in between. The CDR3 length is 15 residues. DNA of the CDR3: TGTGCCAGCAGTTACTCCCTTAGCAGCACAGATACGCAGTATTTT. Its translation: CASSYSLSSTDTQYF.